These T cell receptor beta chains were read from a single sample in a study of blood T cell repertoires in COVID-19. TCRdb's table, derived via immunoSEQ multiplex PCR, lists solely in-frame clones and lacks some. The sample has about 180,000 clones, 70% to 90% seen once. Input material: peripheral blood. Every receptor here comes from a man aged 55 to 70 with acute or convalescent COVID-19. Both conserved end residues are part of each CDR3. D genes are given only for firm matches. Only part of the rows carry a size: once, few, many, or a class if the clone is expanded.

14	TRBJ2-6	TRBV6-2/TRBV6-3	once	.	TGTGCCAGCAGTTTTAGTTCTGGGGCCAACGTCCTGACTTTC	CASSFSSGANVLTF
15	TRBJ2-7	TRBV7-9	.	TRBD2	TGTGCCAGCAGCTTATTAGCGGGAGCTCAACGGGAGCAGTACTTC	CASSLLAGAQREQYF
21	TRBJ1-1	TRBV14	.	TRBD1	TGTGCCAGCAGCCAAGGATTCCGACTTGGGCAGGGGGTCCTTCAGCACACTGAAGCTTTCTTT	CASSQGFRLGQGVLQHTEAFF
15	TRBJ2-5	TRBV9	.	TRBD2	TGTGCCAGCAGCGCTCTAGCGGGACCGGAAGAGACCCAGTACTTC	CASSALAGPEETQYF
14	TRBJ2-2	TRBV7-9	.	.	TGTGCCAGCAGCTTATCCTTGAACACCGGGGAGCTGTTTTTT	CASSLSLNTGELFF
12	TRBJ2-1	TRBV6-5	.	.	TGTGCCAGCAGCTCGAGCGGAAATGAGCAGTTCTTC	CASSSSGNEQFF
13	TRBJ2-5	TRBV5-6	.	.	TGTGCCAGCACTCTGAGGGCAGGTGGGACCCAGTACTTC	CASTLRAGGTQYF
15	TRBJ2-3	TRBV4-2	.	TRBD2	TGTGCCAGCAGCCAAAGAGCGGGGATCACAGATACGCAGTATTTT	CASSQRAGITDTQYF
11	TRBJ2-1	TRBV12-3/TRBV12-4	.	.	TGTGCCAGCAGGGCAGGGGGGGAGCAGTTCTTC	CASRAGGEQFF
13	TRBJ1-2	TRBV13	.	.	TGTGCCAGCAGCTTACGGGTGGTCGGTGGCTACACCTTC	CASSLRVVGGYTF
17	TRBJ1-2	TRBV4-1	medium-sized	TRBD1	TGCGCCAGCAGCCAAGCCGGGACAGGGGCAACCGCAGGAGGCTACACCTTC	CASSQAGTGATAGGYTF
14	TRBJ2-7	TRBV27	.	TRBD1	TGTGCCAGCAGCCCACAGGGGGCCCCCTACGAGCAGTACTTC	CASSPQGAPYEQYF
14	TRBJ1-2	TRBV14	.	.	TGTGCCAGCAGCCCCTGGACACCGGGCTATGGCTACACCTTC	CASSPWTPGYGYTF
13	TRBJ1-1	TRBV5-4	.	.	TGTGCCAGCAGCTTACAGGGTATTAATGAAGCTTTCTTT	CASSLQGINEAFF
12	TRBJ1-2	TRBV19	.	.	TGTGCCAGTACCCCCCAGAACTATGGCTACACCTTC	CASTPQNYGYTF
15	TRBJ2-3	TRBV5-1	.	.	TGCGCCAGCAGCTTGGGGAGCGGGAGCACAGATACGCAGTATTTT	CASSLGSGSTDTQYF
13	TRBJ2-7	TRBV18	.	.	TGTGCCAGCTCACCCATGTCCGGGTCCGAGCAGTACTTC	CASSPMSGSEQYF
14	TRBJ1-2	TRBV6-2/TRBV6-3	.	.	TGTGCCAGCAGTTACACCATTCCGGGGAGGAGCTACACCTTC	CASSYTIPGRSYTF
15	TRBJ2-3	TRBV10-3	.	TRBD2	TGTGCCATCAGTGAGCGGACTAGCGGCACAGATACGCAGTATTTT	CAISERTSGTDTQYF
14	TRBJ2-1	TRBV5-1	.	.	TGCGCCAGCAGCCGGGGTTCGGAGTTTAGCGAGCAGTTCTTC	CASSRGSEFSEQFF
18	TRBJ2-3	TRBV9	.	TRBD2	TGTGCCAGCAGCTCGGGCATTAGCGGGATTGCCAGCACAGATACGCAGTATTTT	CASSSGISGIASTDTQYF
14	TRBJ1-5	TRBV10-3	.	.	TGTGCCATCGGGCACCAAAATAGCAATCAGCCCCAGCATTTT	CAIGHQNSNQPQHF
15	TRBJ2-7	TRBV7-2	.	TRBD1	TGTGCCAGCAGCTTAAAAACAGGGGGCTCCTACGAGCAGTACTTC	CASSLKTGGSYEQYF
13	TRBJ1-5	TRBV30	.	TRBD1	TGTGCCTGGAGCGGGACAGGGGCCCAGCCCCAGCATTTT	CAWSGTGAQPQHF
14	TRBJ2-2	TRBV6-2/TRBV6-3	once	TRBD1	TGTGCCAGCAGTTATATAACAGGGGCCGGGGAGCTGTTTTTT	CASSYITGAGELFF
15	TRBJ2-3	TRBV28	.	TRBD1	TGTGCCAGCAAATCCGGGACAGGAGACACAGATACGCAGTATTTT	CASKSGTGDTDTQYF
15	TRBJ2-1	TRBV6-5	once	.	TGTGCCAGCAGTTACCCTCTTGGTCAGGGTAATGAGCAGTTCTTC	CASSYPLGQGNEQFF
17	TRBJ2-5	TRBV5-4	.	TRBD2	TGTGCCAGCAGCCGTGGAAGGGGGCGGGAGGGGCAAGAGACCCAGTACTTC	CASSRGRGREGQETQYF
14	TRBJ1-1	TRBV10-3	.	TRBD1	TGTGCCATCAGGAGAGAACAGGGGGGCACTGAAGCTTTCTTT	CAIRREQGGTEAFF
14	TRBJ2-5	TRBV6-2/TRBV6-3	.	.	TGTGCCAGCAGTGTCCGGGACTACCAAGAGACCCAGTACTTC	CASSVRDYQETQYF
14	TRBJ1-2	TRBV6-4	.	TRBD1	TGTGCCAGCAGTCCCGATCGGACAGGCCATGGCTACACCTTC	CASSPDRTGHGYTF
16	TRBJ2-3	TRBV3-1/TRBV3-2	.	.	TGTGCCAGCAGCCGGGGGGGCAGTCGAGACACAGATACGCAGTATTTT	CASSRGGSRDTDTQYF
14	TRBJ2-7	TRBV7-9	.	.	TGTGCCAGCAGCTTAGGCGGTACGATTCGAGAGCAGTACTTC	CASSLGGTIREQYF
14	TRBJ1-5	TRBV7-8	.	TRBD1	TGTGCCAGCAGCTTAGCGCAGGGGGTTCAGCCCCAGCATTTT	CASSLAQGVQPQHF
14	TRBJ1-1	TRBV3-1/TRBV3-2	.	.	TGTGCCAGCAGCCACACAGGTCCGAACACTGAAGCTTTCTTT	CASSHTGPNTEAFF
13	TRBJ1-1	TRBV2	.	.	TGTGCCAGCAATTTAGGTCGGGTCACTGAAGCTTTCTTT	CASNLGRVTEAFF
15	TRBJ2-5	TRBV28	.	TRBD1	TGTGCCAGCAGTGGTTCGGGACAGGCCGAAGAGACCCAGTACTTC	CASSGSGQAEETQYF
13	TRBJ1-1	TRBV5-6	many	.	TGTGCCAGCAACTCCGGAGTGAACACTGAAGCTTTCTTT	CASNSGVNTEAFF
11	TRBJ2-1	TRBV29-1	.	TRBD2	TGCAGCGCCGGACTAGCTGGGGAGCAGTTCTTC	CSAGLAGEQFF
16	TRBJ2-1	TRBV19	.	TRBD2	TGTGCCAGTAGTATCCCCGCCAGCGGGAGTGCAAATGAGCAGTTCTTC	CASSIPASGSANEQFF
15	TRBJ2-7	TRBV4-1	.	TRBD1	TGCGCCAGCAGCCAGTCACAGGGGGTCTCCTACGAGCAGTACTTC	CASSQSQGVSYEQYF
14	TRBJ2-5	TRBV6-6	.	.	TGTGCCACCCTGGGCAGGGGCCAGGATGAGACCCAGTACTTC	CATLGRGQDETQYF
15	TRBJ2-7	TRBV9	.	.	TGTGCCAGCAGCGTAGGCGGGACAGAAAGCTACGAGCAGTACTTC	CASSVGGTESYEQYF
15	TRBJ2-3	TRBV7-9	few	TRBD2	TGTGCCAGCAGCTTCCTAGCGGGAGGGCTGGATACGCAGTATTTT	CASSFLAGGLDTQYF
16	TRBJ2-7	TRBV6-6	.	TRBD2	TGTGCCAGCGCCACAGCGGGAGGCATTAGCTCCTACGAGCAGTACTTC	CASATAGGISSYEQYF
14	TRBJ1-1	TRBV16	.	.	TGTGCCAGCAGCCAAACCCCATCAGGGACTGAAGCTTTCTTT	CASSQTPSGTEAFF
14	TRBJ1-2	TRBV28	.	TRBD1	TGTGCCAGCAGCTCCCCCGGGACAGTCGCGGGCTACACCTTC	CASSSPGTVAGYTF
13	TRBJ2-1	TRBV24-1	once	TRBD2	TGTGCCACCAGTGACAGACTAGCGAATGAGCAGTTCTTC	CATSDRLANEQFF